This T cell receptor beta chain is from a study of T cell repertoires in cytomegalovirus infection. Whole-study context: In the study, CMV epitopes included recently identified HLA-C-restricted and well-studied HLA-B-restricted ones. From public TCR beta signatures came an indication of both CMV infection and matching HLA type.

Broader study findings: CMV-specific TCR beta clonotypes restricted by HLA-C were the ones dominating the ex vivo response. Of the TCR beta families, the public ones yielded a cumulative frequency that identified carriers of CMV plus the relevant HLA.

V lost 3 bases and J 5 bases, leaving 14 bases between the germline ends. Germline assignment: CDR1 MDHEN and CDR2 SYDVKM. The CDR3 is 15 residues long. TCRdb redid the calling of the reads with MiXCR, one entry per CDR3 protein. The top ten hold 13% of the sample, which has approximately 1,000,000 distinct CDR3 sequences, roughly 30% seen once. This clonotype was seen only a few times. The antigen is unknown. Here the sequenced sample was cultured CD8+ T cells from PBMCs, taken from culture after CMV antigen stimulation. The chain recombines TRBV28 with TRBJ2-1; unclear D gene. The source of this sequence is a human donor in good health (CMV status not recorded). Some clones in this sample may be carry-over from other donors' samples. This CDR3 is CASSFRANSNNEQFF. The CDR3 coding sequence is TGTGCCAGCAGTTTCCGGGCCAATTCTAACAATGAGCAGTTCTTC.